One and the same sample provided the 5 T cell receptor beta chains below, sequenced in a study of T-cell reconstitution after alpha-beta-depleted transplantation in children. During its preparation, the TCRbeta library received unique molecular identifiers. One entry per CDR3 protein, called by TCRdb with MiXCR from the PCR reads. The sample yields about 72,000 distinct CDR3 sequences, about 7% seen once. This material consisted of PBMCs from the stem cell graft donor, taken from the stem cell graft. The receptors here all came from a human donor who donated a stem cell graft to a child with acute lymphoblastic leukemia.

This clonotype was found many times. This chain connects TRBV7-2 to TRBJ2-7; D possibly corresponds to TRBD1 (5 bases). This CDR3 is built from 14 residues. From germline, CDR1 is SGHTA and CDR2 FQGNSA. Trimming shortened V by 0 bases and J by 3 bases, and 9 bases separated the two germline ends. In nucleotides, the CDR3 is TGTGCCAGCAGCTTAGCAGGGGCAGACTACGAGCAGTACTTC. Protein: CASSLAGADYEQYF.

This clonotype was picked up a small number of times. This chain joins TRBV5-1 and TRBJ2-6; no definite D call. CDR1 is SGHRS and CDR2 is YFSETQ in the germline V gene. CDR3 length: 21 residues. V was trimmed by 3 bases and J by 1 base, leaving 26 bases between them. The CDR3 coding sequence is TGCGCCAGCAGCTCAAGGAGTGTAGAGGCAGGTGATCCTTCTGGGGCCAACGTCCTGACTTTC. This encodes CASSSRSVEAGDPSGANVLTF.

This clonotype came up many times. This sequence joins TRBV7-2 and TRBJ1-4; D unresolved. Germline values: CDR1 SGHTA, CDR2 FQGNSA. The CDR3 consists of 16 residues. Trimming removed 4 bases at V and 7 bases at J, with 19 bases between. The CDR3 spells CASSSWGGGWGEKLFF. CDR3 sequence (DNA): TGTGCCAGCAGCTCCTGGGGAGGAGGGTGGGGTGAAAAACTGTTTTTT.

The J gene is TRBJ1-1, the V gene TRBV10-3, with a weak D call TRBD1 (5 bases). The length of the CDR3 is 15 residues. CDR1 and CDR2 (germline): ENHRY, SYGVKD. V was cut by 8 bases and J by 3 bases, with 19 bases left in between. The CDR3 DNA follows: TGTGCCATCGGTTCGGGGCAGAAGAAGTACACTGAAGCTTTCTTT. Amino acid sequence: CAIGSGQKKYTEAFF.

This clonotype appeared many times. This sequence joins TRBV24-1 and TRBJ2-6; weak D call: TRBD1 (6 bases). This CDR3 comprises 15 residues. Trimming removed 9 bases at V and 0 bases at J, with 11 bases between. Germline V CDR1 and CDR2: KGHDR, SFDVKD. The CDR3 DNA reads TGTGCCACCTCGGGACACAGCTCTGGGGCCAACGTCCTGACTTTC. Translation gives CATSGHSSGANVLTF.